Each of the 12 T cell receptor beta chains below was sequenced from the same sample in a study of T cells after posttransplantation cyclophosphamide. TCRdb keeps only in-frame clones here, not all; method: immunoSEQ multiplex PCR. The table includes 15,000 to 20,000 clones, around 87% detected once. Sampled 1 year posttransplant, controls received myeloablative marrow transplants, methotrexate and a calcineurin inhibitor. This material consisted of PBMCs, taken after an allogeneic stem cell transplant with a calcineurin inhibitor and methotrexate. The receptors were sampled from a male patient aged 50 to 60 who received an allogeneic stem cell transplant from an unrelated donor, was CMV-positive, and had chronic GVHD only. The graft donor may have contributed some T cells.

This clone is a singleton in its sample. V and J are TRBV29-1 and TRBJ2-1; D is perhaps TRBD1 (5 bases). Trimming stripped 3 bases from V and 0 bases from J, with 9 bases between. Germline CDR1 is SQVTM and CDR2 is ANQGSEA. This CDR3 has 14 residues. CDR3 coding DNA: TGCAGCGTTGAGGGGCGCCCCTCCTACAATGAGCAGTTCTTC. This sequence encodes CSVEGRPSYNEQFF.

V and J are TRBV5-6 and TRBJ2-7, with 7 nucleotides matching TRBD1. There are 14 residues in the CDR3. V was clipped by 5 bases and J by 3 bases; unmatched bases: 8. Germline CDR1 is SGHDT and CDR2 is YYEEEE. The CDR3 protein is CASRVRGGGYEQYF. The CDR3 region has the DNA TGTGCCAGCAGGGTGAGAGGGGGCGGCTACGAGCAGTACTTC.

The CDR3 DNA follows: TGCGCCAGCAGCTCAACCTTAACTAGCGGACAAGAGACCCAGTACTTC. Translated: CASSSTLTSGQETQYF. The chain links TRBV5-1 to TRBJ2-5; 8 bases match TRBD2. The CDR3 is made up of 16 amino acids. Germline CDR1 is SGHRS and CDR2 is YFSETQ. J lost 2 bases, V lost 3 bases, and 9 bases had no gene match.

The chain is built from TRBV28 and TRBJ2-3; D perhaps matches TRBD1 (5 bases). Germline CDR1 MDHEN, CDR2 SYDVKM. The CDR3 is made up of 12 amino acids. V dropped 9 bases and J dropped 4 bases, with 11 bases sitting between them. CDR3 in amino acids: CASLRGADTQYF. The CDR3 nucleotides read TGTGCCAGTCTAAGGGGTGCAGATACGCAGTATTTT.

This chain joins TRBV7-8 and TRBJ2-3; D remains ambiguous. Per germline, CDR1 SGHVS and CDR2 FQNEAQ. Between the trimmed V and J ends, which lost 5 bases and 6 bases, there was a span of 3 bases. The CDR3 loop spans 10 amino acids. Here the CDR3 DNA reads TGTGCCAGCAGCCAGGATACGCAGTATTTT. Protein: CASSQDTQYF.

The V call is TRBV19, the J call TRBJ2-1; 11 positions agree with TRBD1. This CDR3 is built from 17 residues. J was trimmed by 5 bases and V by 3 bases; bases with no gene match: 9. Germline lookup yields CDR1 LNHDA and CDR2 SQIVND (reference sequence). As DNA, the CDR3 is TGTGCCAGTAGTATTGAAGTGGGGGACAGGGGGGACAATGAGCAGTTCTTC. Encoded protein: CASSIEVGDRGDNEQFF.

This clone came up once. The chain employs TRBV5-6 and TRBJ1-1; a weak D match, TRBD1 (6 bases). V shed 1 base and J shed 2 bases, with 12 bases lying between them. The CDR3 is 15 amino acids. Germline loops: CDR1 SGHDT, CDR2 YYEEEE. The CDR3 DNA reads TGTGCCAGCAGCTTGCTTCAGGGGTTAAACACTGAAGCTTTCTTT. It is translated as CASSLLQGLNTEAFF.

The chain employs TRBV6-1 and TRBJ2-1; perhaps TRBD1 as D (5 bases). Germline lookup yields CDR1 MNHNS and CDR2 SASEGT. The ends were cut back, 6 bases at V and 6 bases at J, with 15 bases in the middle. This CDR3 is built from 14 residues. The CDR3 here is CASRRQGVVNEQFF. Here the CDR3 DNA reads TGTGCCAGCAGGCGGCAGGGTGTGGTCAATGAGCAGTTCTTC.

The chain employs TRBV11-3 and TRBJ2-7, with D possibly TRBD1 on 6 matching bases. The CDR3 consists of 13 residues. Germline values: CDR1 SGHNT, CDR2 YENEEA. Trimming cost V 5 bases and J 7 bases, with 15 bases left between them. The CDR3 spells CASSPTGTSEQYF. The CDR3 bases are TGTGCCAGCAGCCCCACCGGGACATCTGAGCAGTACTTC.

This clone was counted between two and nine times. V usage is TRBV6-5 and J usage is TRBJ2-5; the match to TRBD2 covers 7 bases. Unmatched junction bases numbered 4, after V lost 10 bases and J lost 5 bases. CDR3 length: 11 residues. Germline CDR1 is MNHEY and CDR2 is SVGAGI. The CDR3 DNA follows: TGTGCCATAAGGGGAGGGGAGACCCAGTACTTC. As protein: CAIRGGETQYF.

Written as DNA, the CDR3 is TGTGCCAGCAGGCGGACAGGGACAGATACGCAGTATTTT. It codes for CASRRTGTDTQYF. This chain joins TRBV6-5 and TRBJ2-3, with TRBD1 matching 8 bases. Germline CDR1 reads MNHEY; CDR2 reads SVGAGI. The CDR3 has 13 amino acids. Trimming removed 6 bases from V and 3 bases from J; junction bases left unmatched: 2.

This clone showed up just once. This chain joins TRBV2 and TRBJ2-1, with D perhaps TRBD2 (7 bases). The length of the CDR3 is 15 residues. V was pared by 4 bases and J by 8 bases, with 18 bases between. CDR1 and CDR2 from the germline V gene are SNHLY and FYNNEI. The CDR3 protein is CASSGGGGDWDEQFF. The DNA of the CDR3 is TGTGCCAGCAGTGGAGGGGGAGGGGATTGGGATGAGCAGTTCTTC.